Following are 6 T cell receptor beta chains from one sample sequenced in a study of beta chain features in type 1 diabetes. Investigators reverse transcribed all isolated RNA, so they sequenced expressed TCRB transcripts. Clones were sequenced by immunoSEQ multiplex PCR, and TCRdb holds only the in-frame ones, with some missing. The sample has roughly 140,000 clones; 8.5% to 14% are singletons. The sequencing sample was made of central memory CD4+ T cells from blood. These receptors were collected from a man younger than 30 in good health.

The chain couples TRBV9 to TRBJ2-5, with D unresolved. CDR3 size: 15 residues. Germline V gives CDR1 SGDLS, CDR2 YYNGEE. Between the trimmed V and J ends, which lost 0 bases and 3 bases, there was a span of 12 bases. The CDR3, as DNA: TGTGCCAGCAGCGTAGAAGGCCGTGATAAAGAGACCCAGTACTTC. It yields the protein CASSVEGRDKETQYF.

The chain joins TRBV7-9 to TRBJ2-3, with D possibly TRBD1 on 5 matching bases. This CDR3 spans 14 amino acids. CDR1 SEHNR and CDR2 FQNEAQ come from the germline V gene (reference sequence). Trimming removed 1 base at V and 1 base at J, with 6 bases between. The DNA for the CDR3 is TGTGCCAGCAGCTTAGTAGGGGGCACAGATACGCAGTATTTT. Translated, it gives CASSLVGGTDTQYF.

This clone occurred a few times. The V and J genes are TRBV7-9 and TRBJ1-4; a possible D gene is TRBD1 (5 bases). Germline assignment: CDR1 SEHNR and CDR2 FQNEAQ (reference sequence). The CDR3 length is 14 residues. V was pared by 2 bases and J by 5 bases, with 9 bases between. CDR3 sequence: CASSLMGVNEKLFF. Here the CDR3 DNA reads TGTGCCAGCAGCTTAATGGGGGTCAATGAAAAACTGTTTTTT.

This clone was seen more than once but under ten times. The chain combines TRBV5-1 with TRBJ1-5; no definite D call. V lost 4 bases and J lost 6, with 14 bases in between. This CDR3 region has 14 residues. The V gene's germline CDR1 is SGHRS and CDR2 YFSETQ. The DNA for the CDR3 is TGCGCCAGCAGCCCCGAGGGCGACGGTCAGCCCCAGCATTTT. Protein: CASSPEGDGQPQHF.

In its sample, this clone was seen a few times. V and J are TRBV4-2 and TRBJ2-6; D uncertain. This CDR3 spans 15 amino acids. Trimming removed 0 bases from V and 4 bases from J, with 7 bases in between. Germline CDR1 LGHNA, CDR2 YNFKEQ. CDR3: CASSQDIGGANVLTF. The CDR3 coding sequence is TGTGCCAGCAGCCAAGATATCGGGGGGGCCAACGTCCTGACTTTC.

The CDR3 sequence is CASSLVSGAYNEQFF. As DNA, the CDR3 is TGTGCCAGCAGCTTGGTTAGCGGGGCCTACAATGAGCAGTTCTTC. J is TRBJ2-1 and V is TRBV5-4; 8 nucleotides match TRBD2. Looked up from germline, CDR1 is SGHNT and CDR2 is YYREEE (reference sequence). The CDR3 runs 15 residues. V shed 0 bases and J 2 bases; nucleotides not matched to a gene: 1.